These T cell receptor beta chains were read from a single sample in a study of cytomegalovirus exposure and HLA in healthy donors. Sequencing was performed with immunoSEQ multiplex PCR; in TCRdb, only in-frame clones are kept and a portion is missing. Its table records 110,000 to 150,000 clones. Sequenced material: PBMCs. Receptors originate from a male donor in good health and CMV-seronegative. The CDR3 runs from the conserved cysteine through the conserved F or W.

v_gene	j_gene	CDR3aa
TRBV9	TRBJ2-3	CASSVGRAGTDTQYF
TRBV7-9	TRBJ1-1	CASSLVRRENTEAFF
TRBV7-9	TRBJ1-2	CAEPDASGYGYTF
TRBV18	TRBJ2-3	CASSPPLADTQYF
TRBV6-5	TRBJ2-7	CATRTTGKSYEQYF
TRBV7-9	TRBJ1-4	CASSFTGTGGEKLFF
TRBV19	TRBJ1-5	CASSIDRDSYQPQHF
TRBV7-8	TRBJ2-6	CASSPTPGTGSSGANVLTF
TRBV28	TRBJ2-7	CASRLPSGGIYEQYF
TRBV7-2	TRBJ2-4	CASSPDQDIQYF
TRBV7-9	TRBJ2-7	CASSDRLAGPPYEQYF
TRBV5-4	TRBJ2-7	CASSWAGTETYEQYF
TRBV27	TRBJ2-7	CASSPSPTLAAYEQYF
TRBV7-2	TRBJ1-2	CASRGGTGGDGYTF
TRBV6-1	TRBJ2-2	CASSEVLAGGLGTGELFF
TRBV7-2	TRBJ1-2	CASSLGVAGARGYTF
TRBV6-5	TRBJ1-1	CASSYSNSLNTEAFF
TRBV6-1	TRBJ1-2	CASSGQLYGYTF
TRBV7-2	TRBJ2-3	CASSLDNQSTDTQYF
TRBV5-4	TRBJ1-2	CASSLGGTGDYYGYTF
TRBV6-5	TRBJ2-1	CASSYSGGDYNEQFF
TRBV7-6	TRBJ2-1	CASSLTLMGIVNEQFF
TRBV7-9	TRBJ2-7	CASSHPDSSYEQYF
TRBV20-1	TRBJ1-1	CSASLGSEAFF
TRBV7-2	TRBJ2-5	CASSLANRGETQYF
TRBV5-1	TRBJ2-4	CASSSNSGGAAIQYF
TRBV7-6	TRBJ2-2	CASSAIAGGITGELFF
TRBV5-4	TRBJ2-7	CASSGTQTGILGEQYF
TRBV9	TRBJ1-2	CASSSSGGYTF
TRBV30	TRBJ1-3	CATAGSPLGNTIYF
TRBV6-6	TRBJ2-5	CASSLTGEETQYF
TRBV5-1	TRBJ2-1	CASSLPLRDRSNEQFF
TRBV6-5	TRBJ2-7	CASSSLYEQYF
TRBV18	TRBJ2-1	CASSPRRVDVNEQFF
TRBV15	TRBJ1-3	CATSRDRGPGNTIYF